This T cell receptor (beta chain) comes out of a study of blood T cell repertoires in COVID-19. Study background: Sample material is recorded as cDNA or gDNA derived from T cells, B-cell-depleted T cells, or PBMCs.

In terms of age and location, participants ranged from roughly 18 to 95 years and lived in under 30 US areas. Which cohort a participant joined came from the clinical history participants gave. This CDR3 contains 12 residues. Germline CDR1 and CDR2: KGHDR and SFDVKD. V was clipped by 5 bases and J by 3 bases, with 4 bases between them. In the authors' methods: How many nucleated cells were present was estimated from reference gene primer amplification. Clones were sequenced by immunoSEQ multiplex PCR, and TCRdb holds only the in-frame ones, with some missing. From that table come the V and J calls and clone size; the DNA was used to work out D and trimming. Of about 250,000 clones in the sample, 65% to 90% were seen once.

The chain couples TRBV24-1 to TRBJ1-5; unclear D gene. This TCR was sampled from a woman aged 45-65 years with acute COVID-19. Sequenced sample: PBMCs or T cells enriched from blood (not recorded which). The DNA of the CDR3 is TGTGCCACCAGTGCGGTCAATCAGCCCCAGCATTTT. Residues: CATSAVNQPQHF.